Shown below are 16 T cell receptor beta chains from a single sample sequenced in a study of shared clonotypes between healthy human individuals. Repertoires were generated with immunoSEQ multiplex PCR, while TCRdb's copy carries only in-frame clones and drops some. The sample carries about 2 million clones, approximately 94% recorded once. Naive CD8 isolation took CD45RO-negative cells positively selected for CCR7 and excluded terminally differentiated effector memory CD45RA+ cells. Sequencing input: naive CD8+ T cells sorted from blood. All receptors derive from a man aged 18 to 29 in good health.

This clone has only one observation. In the same sample, other DNA sequences code for this CDR3. The CDR3, as DNA: TGTGCCAGCAGCTTTTCGAGTTACGAGCAGTACTTC. Its translation is CASSFSSYEQYF. J is TRBJ2-7 and V is TRBV7-9; D not certain. Trimming removed 3 bases at V and 4 bases at J, with 7 bases between. The germline V gene has CDR1 SEHNR and CDR2 FQNEAQ (reference sequence). The length of the CDR3 is 12 residues.

J is TRBJ2-1 and V is TRBV9, with D possibly being TRBD1 or TRBD2 (6 bases each). Germline CDR1 SGDLS, CDR2 YYNGEE. The CDR3 is 18 amino acids. The V gene lost 1 base and the J gene lost 10 bases, with 27 bases spanning the gap. The CDR3 coding sequence is TGTGCCAGCAGCGTAACGCGGGACACCGGAGGGTATATACACGAGCAGTTCTTC. Protein: CASSVTRDTGGYIHEQFF.

The gene calls are TRBV4-1 and TRBJ1-2; D is perhaps TRBD1 (5 bases). Between the trimmed V and J ends, which lost 4 bases and 3 bases, there was a span of 15 bases. Germline CDR1 MGHRA, CDR2 YSYEKL. CDR3 length equals 15 residues. CDR3 loop: CASSPKSDSHYGYTF. The CDR3 DNA reads TGCGCCAGCAGCCCCAAGTCCGACAGTCACTATGGCTACACCTTC.

The V and J genes are TRBV7-9 and TRBJ1-1, with D tentatively TRBD1 (6 bases). Germline values: CDR1 SEHNR, CDR2 FQNEAQ (reference sequence). The length of the CDR3 is 15 residues. V gave up 0 bases and J gave up 6 bases, with 14 bases separating them. The CDR3 loop reads CASSLASGAGAEAFF. The CDR3 DNA reads TGTGCCAGCAGCTTAGCGTCGGGGGCTGGAGCTGAAGCTTTCTTT.

The gene calls are TRBV5-6 and TRBJ1-4; TRBD1 agrees at 8 bases. The CDR3 is made up of 15 amino acids. The germline V gene has CDR1 SGHDT and CDR2 YYEEEE. Trimming removed 5 bases from V and 4 bases from J; junction bases left unmatched: 7. The CDR3 DNA reads as TGTGCCAGCAGACAAGCGACAGGGGATAATGAAAAACTGTTTTTT. As protein: CASRQATGDNEKLFF.

The V and J genes are TRBV7-2 and TRBJ2-7, with TRBD1 as a possible D gene (6 bases). The CDR3 totals 13 residues. The V gene lost 5 bases and the J gene lost 7 bases, with 15 bases spanning the gap. Germline-derived CDR1 and CDR2 are SGHTA and FQGNSA. The CDR3 region is CASSLGPTGEQYF. The CDR3 nucleotides read TGTGCCAGCAGCCTAGGACCCACAGGGGAGCAGTACTTC.

V is TRBV10-3 and J is TRBJ1-2; D is uncertain. The CDR3 is made up of 14 amino acids. V dropped 3 bases and J dropped 5 bases, with 13 bases sitting between them. Germline-derived CDR1 and CDR2 are ENHRY and SYGVKD. CDR3 in DNA: TGTGCCATCAGTGAAGGTCTTATGGGGTATGGCTACACCTTC. Its translation is CAISEGLMGYGYTF.

This chain links TRBV27 with TRBJ2-7, with TRBD2 identical over 10 bases. The CDR3 is 16 residues long. The germline gives CDR1 MNHEY, CDR2 SMNVEV (reference sequence). V was clipped by 0 bases and J by 5 bases; unmatched bases: 7. Here the CDR3 reads CASSLSPSGSPNEQYF. For the CDR3, the DNA is TGTGCCAGCAGTTTATCGCCTAGCGGGAGTCCTAACGAGCAGTACTTC.

About this clone: Distinct nucleotide sequences in the sample also encode this CDR3. J is TRBJ1-2 and V is TRBV6-5; D gene unclear. The germline gives CDR1 MNHEY, CDR2 SVGAGI. This CDR3 has 14 residues. Trimming pared 0 bases from V and 5 bases from J, leaving 10 bases between. The CDR3 here is CASSYSEGAYGYTF. The CDR3 nucleotides are TGTGCCAGCAGTTACTCTGAGGGCGCTTATGGCTACACCTTC.

V gene TRBV7-9 combines with J gene TRBJ2-7, with TRBD1 matching 8 bases. J was trimmed by 5 bases and V by 5 bases; bases with no gene match: 8. CDR1 SEHNR and CDR2 FQNEAQ come from the germline V gene (reference sequence). The CDR3 spans 14 residues. Here the CDR3 reads CASSLSGGKNEQYF. The CDR3 DNA follows: TGTGCCAGCAGCCTTTCAGGGGGCAAGAACGAGCAGTACTTC. Looking up the rest from reference TRBV7-9 and TRBJ2-7 gives the full variable domain: DTGVSQNPRHKITKRGQNVTFRCDPISEHNRLYWYRQTLGQGPEFLTYFQNEAQLEKSRLLSDRFSAERPKGSFSTLEIQRTEQGDSAMYLCASSLSGGKNEQYFGPGTRLTVT.

This chain connects TRBV12-2 to TRBJ2-7; the listed D gene, TRBD2, was not tested against the DNA. TRBV12-2 is listed as a pseudogene. The length of the CDR3 is 16 residues. The CDR3 DNA follows: TGTGCAAGTCGCTTAGAGAAGAGGGAGTTAGGGAACGAGCAGTACTTC. This translates into CASRLEKRELGNEQYF.

The J gene is TRBJ2-7, the V gene TRBV12-5, with 7 positions matching TRBD1. V lost 4 bases and J lost 1; bases outside the gene matches: 7. Germline V CDR1 and CDR2: LGHNT, FRNRAP. The CDR3 length is 15 residues. The CDR3, as DNA: TGTGCTAGTGGTTCAACTGACAGGGAGTCCTACGAGCAGTACTTC. Its protein product is CASGSTDRESYEQYF.

This chain connects TRBV7-9 to TRBJ2-7; 8 bases fit TRBD1. CDR1 and CDR2 from the germline V gene are SEHNR and FQNEAQ (reference sequence). V dropped 3 bases and J dropped 1; count of bases not matched to a gene: 11. The CDR3 totals 17 residues. Here the CDR3 DNA reads TGTGCCAGCAGCTTTGAGGCAGGGGGCCCCCTTTCCTACGAGCAGTACTTC. Translation gives CASSFEAGGPLSYEQYF.

The genes are TRBV27 and TRBJ2-1, with 10 bases matching TRBD1. The V gene end was trimmed by 3 bases and the J gene end by 4 bases; junction bases not matched to a gene: 3. Germline CDR1 is MNHEY and CDR2 is SMNVEV (reference sequence). The CDR3 loop spans 15 amino acids. This CDR3 is CASSLRTGGYNEQFF. CDR3 nucleotides: TGTGCCAGCAGTTTGAGGACAGGGGGATACAATGAGCAGTTCTTC.

The chain is built from TRBV18 and TRBJ2-3; no firm D call. The V end lost 0 bases, the J end lost 5 bases, and 3 bases lay between the germline ends. Germline V gene sequence: CDR1 KGHSH, CDR2 LQKENI. The CDR3 is 12 amino acids. CDR3 sequence reads: CASSPPLDTQYF. The CDR3 DNA sequence: TGTGCCAGCTCACCACCGCTAGATACGCAGTATTTT.

This clone was seen a single time. The chain carries TRBV7-9 and TRBJ2-4, with a weak D call TRBD1 (5 bases). Germline V gene sequence: CDR1 SEHNR, CDR2 FQNEAQ (reference sequence). The CDR3 is 14 amino acids. Trimming removed 1 base from V and 6 bases from J, with 10 bases in between. CDR3 coding DNA: TGTGCCAGCAGCTTAGTGACAGACGTAAACATTCAGTACTTC. Its protein is CASSLVTDVNIQYF.